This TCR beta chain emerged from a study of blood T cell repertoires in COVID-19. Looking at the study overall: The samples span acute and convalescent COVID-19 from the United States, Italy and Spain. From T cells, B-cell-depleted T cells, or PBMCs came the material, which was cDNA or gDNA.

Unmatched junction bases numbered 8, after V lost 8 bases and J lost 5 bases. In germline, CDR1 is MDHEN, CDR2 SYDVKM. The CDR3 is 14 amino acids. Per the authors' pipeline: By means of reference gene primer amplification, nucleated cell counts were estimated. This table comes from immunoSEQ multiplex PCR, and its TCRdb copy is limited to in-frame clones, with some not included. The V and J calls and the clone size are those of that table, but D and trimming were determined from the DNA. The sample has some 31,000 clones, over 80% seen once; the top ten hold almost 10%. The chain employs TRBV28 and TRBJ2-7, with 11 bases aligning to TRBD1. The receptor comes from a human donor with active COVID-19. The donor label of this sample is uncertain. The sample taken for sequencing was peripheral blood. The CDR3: CASFQDRGRNEQYF. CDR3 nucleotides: TGTGCCAGCTTCCAGGACAGGGGGCGGAACGAGCAGTACTTC.